This T cell receptor beta chain is drawn from a study of neoadjuvant anti-PD-1 for oral cavity cancer. Study-wide context: Patients without progression received a fourth nivolumab dose around day 43, then surgical resection on days 50-56. General observations from the study: Pretreatment Treg/Th17 ratio correlated inversely with post-treatment tumor clonality.

The sample's time point: after neoadjuvant nivolumab, at surgical resection. Note on this clone: What it binds is not known.

V shed 4 bases and J shed 5 bases, with 11 bases lying between them. The germline V gene encodes CDR1 SGHNT and CDR2 YYREEE (reference sequence). The CDR3 spans 13 residues. Assay: immunoSEQ multiplex PCR; the TCRdb copy retains only in-frame clones and omits some. Altogether some 22,000 clones are present, under 30% being singletons, with the ten largest covering about 16%. The chain carries TRBV5-4 and TRBJ2-3, with TRBD2 as a possible D gene (5 bases). This receptor was identified in a person aged 35 to 85 with oral cavity squamous cell carcinoma. This specimen was tumor tissue, taken after nivolumab (anti-PD-1) treatment. The CDR3 DNA sequence: TGTGCCAGCAGCGGGGTCCGGGGAGATACGCAGTATTTT. This gives the protein CASSGVRGDTQYF.